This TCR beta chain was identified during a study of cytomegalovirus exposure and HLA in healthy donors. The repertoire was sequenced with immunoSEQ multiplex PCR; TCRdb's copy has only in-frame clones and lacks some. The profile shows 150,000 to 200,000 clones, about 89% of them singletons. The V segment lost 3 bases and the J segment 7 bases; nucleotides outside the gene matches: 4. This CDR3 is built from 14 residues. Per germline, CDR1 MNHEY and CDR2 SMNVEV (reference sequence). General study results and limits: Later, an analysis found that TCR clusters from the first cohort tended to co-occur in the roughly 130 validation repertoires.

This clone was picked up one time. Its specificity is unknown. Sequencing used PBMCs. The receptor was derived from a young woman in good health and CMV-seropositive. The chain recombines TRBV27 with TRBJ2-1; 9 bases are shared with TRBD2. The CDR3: CASSFISGSNEQFF. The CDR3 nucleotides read TGTGCCAGCAGTTTCATTAGCGGGAGTAATGAGCAGTTCTTC.